The clone carrying this T cell receptor (beta chain) was seen a single time. These data come from a study of blood T cell repertoires in COVID-19. Per the authors' pipeline: Counts of nucleated cells, estimated from reference gene primer amplification, were obtained. TCRdb's copy holds only in-frame clones and misses some; the assay was immunoSEQ multiplex PCR. V and J calls and clone size are those listed in that table; D and trimming were worked out from the DNA. The sample gives roughly 150,000 clones, around 81% of which show up once; 5% is in the top ten. The CDR3 contains 17 residues. Germline trimming cut 6 bases from V and 0 bases from J; bases unmatched to any gene: 10. Germline assignment: CDR1 SNHLY and CDR2 FYNNEI.

The receptor was isolated from a woman in her 50s with acute or convalescent COVID-19. The specimen was peripheral blood. The rearrangement joins TRBV2 to TRBJ1-5, with TRBD1 matching 8 bases. CDR3 sequence (DNA): TGTGCCAGCAGAGGACAGGGAGGCGGTATTAGCAATCAGCCCCAGCATTTT. Translation: CASRGQGGGISNQPQHF.